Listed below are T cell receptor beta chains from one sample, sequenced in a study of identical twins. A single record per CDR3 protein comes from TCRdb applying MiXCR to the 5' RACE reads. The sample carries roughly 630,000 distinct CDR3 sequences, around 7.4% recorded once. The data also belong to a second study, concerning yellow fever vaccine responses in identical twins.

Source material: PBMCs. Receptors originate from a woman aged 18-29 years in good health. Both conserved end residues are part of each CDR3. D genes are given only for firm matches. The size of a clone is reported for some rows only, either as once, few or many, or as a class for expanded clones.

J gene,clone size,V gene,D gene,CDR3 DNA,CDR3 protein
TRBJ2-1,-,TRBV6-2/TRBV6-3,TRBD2,TGTGCCAGCAGTTACCCGGTAGCGGGGTACAATGAGCAGTTCTTC,CASSYPVAGYNEQFF
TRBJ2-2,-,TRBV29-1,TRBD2,TGCAGCGTGGTGACCGGGACTAGCGGGATGGGCGGGGAGCTGTTTTTT,CSVVTGTSGMGGELFF
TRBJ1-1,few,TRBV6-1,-,TGTGCCAGCAGCTTCAGCCTGGACAATGAAGCTTTCTTT,CASSFSLDNEAFF
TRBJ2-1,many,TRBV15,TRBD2,TGTGCCACCAGCAGAGACGGGAGGGCCAACAATGAGCAGTTCTTC,CATSRDGRANNEQFF
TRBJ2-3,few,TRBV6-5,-,TGTGCCAGCAGTTATTCCAGGGGATCACGCACAGATACGCAGTATTTT,CASSYSRGSRTDTQYF
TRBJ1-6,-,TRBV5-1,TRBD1,TGCGCCAGCAGCTTCAAGGACAGGGGAGGACCCCTCCACTTT,CASSFKDRGGPLHF
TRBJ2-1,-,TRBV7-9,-,TGTGCCAGCAGCGCAGGGAGTGAGCAGTTCTTC,CASSAGSEQFF
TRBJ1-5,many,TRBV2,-,TGTGCCAGCAGTGACATCAATCAGCCCCAGCATTTT,CASSDINQPQHF
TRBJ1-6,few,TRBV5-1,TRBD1,TGCGCCAGCAGCTCCCAATGGGACAGGGGGTTTTCACCCCTCCACTTT,CASSSQWDRGFSPLHF
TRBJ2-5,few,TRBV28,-,TGTGCCAGCAGTTTAAGAGCAGCCTCACCGTACCAAGAGACCCAGTACTTC,CASSLRAASPYQETQYF
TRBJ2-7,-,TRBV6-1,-,TGTGCCAGCAGTGAGGCCTTGGTGGACAGCACCTACGAGCAGTACTTC,CASSEALVDSTYEQYF
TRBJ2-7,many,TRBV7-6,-,TGTGCCAGCAGCTTAGAAAAGGGGACCTACGAGCAGTACTTC,CASSLEKGTYEQYF
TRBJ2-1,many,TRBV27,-,TGTGCCAGCAGTTTAGATAGAGTCTACTACAATGAGCAGTTCTTC,CASSLDRVYYNEQFF
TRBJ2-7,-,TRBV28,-,TGTGCCAGCAGTGTAGACTACGAGCAGTACTTC,CASSVDYEQYF
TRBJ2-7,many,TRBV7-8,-,TGTGCCAGCAGCTTAGAGAGAAGGGAGGACTACGAGCAGTACTTC,CASSLERREDYEQYF
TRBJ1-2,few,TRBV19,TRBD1,TGTGCCAGTAGTATCTTCGGGACAGGATACTATGGCTACACCTTC,CASSIFGTGYYGYTF
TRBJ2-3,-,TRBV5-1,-,TGCGCCAGCAGCGGGGGGACTGGATACACAGATACGCAGTATTTT,CASSGGTGYTDTQYF
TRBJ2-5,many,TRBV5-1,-,TGCGCCAGCAGCGGGAGGACCCAATCCCAAGAGACCCAGTACTTC,CASSGRTQSQETQYF
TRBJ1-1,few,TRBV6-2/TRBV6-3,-,TGTGCCAGCAGTTATACCCCGGGGACTGAAGCTTTCTTT,CASSYTPGTEAFF
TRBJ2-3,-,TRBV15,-,TGTGCCACCAGCGTGACCTCAGATACGCAGTATTTT,CATSVTSDTQYF
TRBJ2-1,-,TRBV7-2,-,TGTGCCAGCAGCCCCCAAATGGGACTCAACTACAATGAGCAGTTCTTC,CASSPQMGLNYNEQFF
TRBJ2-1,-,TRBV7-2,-,TGTGCCAGCAGCCCCCCCGCCAGACACAATGAGCAGTTCTTC,CASSPPARHNEQFF
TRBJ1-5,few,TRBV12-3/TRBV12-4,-,TGTGCCAGCAGTCTCCCGGGGGTACATCAGCCCCAGCATTTT,CASSLPGVHQPQHF
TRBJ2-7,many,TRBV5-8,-,TGTGCCAGCACCCCCCTCGGACTGTCCTACGAGCAGTACTTC,CASTPLGLSYEQYF
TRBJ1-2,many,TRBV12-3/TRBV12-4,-,TGTGCCAGCAGTAGATACAGGATAGCTAACTATGGCTACACCTTC,CASSRYRIANYGYTF
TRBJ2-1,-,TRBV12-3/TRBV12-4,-,TGTGCCAGCAGCCGGGGTGTCGATGAGCAGTTCTTC,CASSRGVDEQFF
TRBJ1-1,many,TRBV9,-,TGTGCCAGCAGCGTAGGGGCAGTGGTACGAGCTGAAGCTTTCTTT,CASSVGAVVRAEAFF
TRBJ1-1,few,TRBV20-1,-,TGCAGTGCTAGAGATTTGGGGGGCGTGAACACTGAAGCTTTCTTT,CSARDLGGVNTEAFF
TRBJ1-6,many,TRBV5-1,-,TGCGCCAGCAGCCAACAGGAGTATAATTCACCCCTCCACTTT,CASSQQEYNSPLHF
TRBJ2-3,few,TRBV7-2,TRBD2,TGTGCCAGCAGCTCGAAACTAGCGGGCGCCACAGATACGCAGTATTTT,CASSSKLAGATDTQYF
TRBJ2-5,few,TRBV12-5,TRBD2,TGTGCTAGTGGTACAACTACTAGCGGGAGGGCCGGGGAGACCCAGTACTTC,CASGTTTSGRAGETQYF
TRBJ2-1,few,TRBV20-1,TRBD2,TGCAGTGCTAGACCACTAGCGGGGTGGAATGAGCAGTTCTTC,CSARPLAGWNEQFF
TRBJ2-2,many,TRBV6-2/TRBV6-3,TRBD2,TGTGCCAGCAGTTACCCACCCACACTAGCGGGAGGGCCCGACACCGGGGAGCTGTTTTTT,CASSYPPTLAGGPDTGELFF
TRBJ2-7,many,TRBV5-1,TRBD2,TGCGCCAGCAGCTTGGAAGCTAGCGGGTACTACGAGCAGTACTTC,CASSLEASGYYEQYF
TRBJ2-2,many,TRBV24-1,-,TGTGCCACCAGTGATTTAGTTGGTTCTGGGACGGGGAACACCGGGGAGCTGTTTTTT,CATSDLVGSGTGNTGELFF
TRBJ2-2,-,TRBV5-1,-,TGCGCCAGCAGCTTGGTTTGGGAGAACACCGGGGAGCTGTTTTTT,CASSLVWENTGELFF
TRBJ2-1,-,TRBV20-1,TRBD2,TGCAGTGCTAGAGATACAGCGGGAGGTCCAGGTGAGCAGTTCTTC,CSARDTAGGPGEQFF
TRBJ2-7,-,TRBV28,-,TGTGCCTCCTTGGCCCCCGGCTACGAGCAGTACTTC,CASLAPGYEQYF
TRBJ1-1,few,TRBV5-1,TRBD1,TGCGCCAGCAGCTTGCAGGGGGAGTACACTGAAGCTTTCTTT,CASSLQGEYTEAFF
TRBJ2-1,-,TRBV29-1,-,TGCAGCGGTGGGGACCCCTATAACAATGAGCAGTTCTTC,CSGGDPYNNEQFF
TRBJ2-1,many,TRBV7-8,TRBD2,TGTGCCAGCAGCGCCACGACTAGCGGGATCTACAATGAGCAGTTCTTC,CASSATTSGIYNEQFF
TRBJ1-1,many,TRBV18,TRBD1,TGTGCCAGCTCACCTTCCGCCGGGACAGCAATGAACACTGAAGCTTTCTTT,CASSPSAGTAMNTEAFF
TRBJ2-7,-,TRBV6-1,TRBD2,TGTGCCAGCAGGCGATATTGGGAGGGCCTCTCCTACGAGCAGTACTTC,CASRRYWEGLSYEQYF
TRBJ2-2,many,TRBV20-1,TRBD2,TGCAGTGCCCGACTAGCGGGGGGGACCGGGGAGCTGTTTTTT,CSARLAGGTGELFF
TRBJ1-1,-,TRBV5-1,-,TGCGCCAGCAGCTTTGAACCTCAAGGGGACACTGAAGCTTTCTTT,CASSFEPQGDTEAFF
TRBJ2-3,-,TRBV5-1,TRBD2,TGCGCCAGCAGCGTTAGCGGGAGACGCCTGCCCACAGATACGCAGTATTTT,CASSVSGRRLPTDTQYF
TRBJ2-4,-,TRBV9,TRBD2,TGTGCCAGCAGCGCCGGGGGGAGCCCGGCCAAAAACATTCAGTACTTC,CASSAGGSPAKNIQYF
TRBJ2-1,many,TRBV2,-,TGTGCCAGCAGTCCCGGGAAAGAGCAGTTCTTC,CASSPGKEQFF
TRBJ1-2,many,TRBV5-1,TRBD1,TGCGCCAGCAGCTCGGACGGACAGGGAAGTAACTATGGCTACACCTTC,CASSSDGQGSNYGYTF
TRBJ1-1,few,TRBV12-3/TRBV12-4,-,TGTGCCAGCAGTTTAGTTGAGAGGGGAGCTTTCTTT,CASSLVERGAFF
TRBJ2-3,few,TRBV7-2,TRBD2,TGTGCCAGCAGCCAAGGGACTAGGAAGATAGATACGCAGTATTTT,CASSQGTRKIDTQYF
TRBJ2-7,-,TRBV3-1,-,TGTGCCAGCAGCGTCCGGGACGGCTACGAGCAGTACTTC,CASSVRDGYEQYF
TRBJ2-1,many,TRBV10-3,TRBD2,TGTGCCATCAGTGAGTATGCTAGCGGGAGTGTTAATGAGCAGTTCTTC,CAISEYASGSVNEQFF
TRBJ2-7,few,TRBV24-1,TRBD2,TGTGCCACCAGTGACGGGACTAGCGGGAGGCTTAACGAGCAGTACTTC,CATSDGTSGRLNEQYF
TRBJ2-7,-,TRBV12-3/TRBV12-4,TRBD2,TGTGCCACCTCCCGGGCGGGAGGGACGTTCGAGCAGTACTTC,CATSRAGGTFEQYF
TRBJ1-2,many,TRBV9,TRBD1,TGTGCCAGCAGCGCCGGGGAGGGGGCCGGCTATGGCTACACCTTC,CASSAGEGAGYGYTF
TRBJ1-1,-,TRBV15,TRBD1,TGTGCCACCAGCAGGGGACAGGGGATGAACACTGAAGCTTTCTTT,CATSRGQGMNTEAFF